The clone carrying this T cell receptor (beta chain) showed up just once. This sample stems from a study of blood T cell repertoires in COVID-19. Sequencing was performed with immunoSEQ multiplex PCR; in TCRdb, only in-frame clones are kept and a portion is missing. The profile shows 200,000 to 250,000 clones, 70% to 90% of them singletons. The germline V gene encodes CDR1 SQVTM and CDR2 ANQGSEA. This CDR3 is 12 amino acids long. The trim removed 7 bases at V and 4 bases at J, leaving 5 bases unmatched. What was sequenced was peripheral blood. V gene TRBV29-1 combines with J gene TRBJ2-7; 9 bases fit TRBD1. This TCR came from a man aged 45-65 years with acute or convalescent COVID-19. Here the CDR3 reads CSAGTGFYEQYF. For the CDR3, the DNA is TGCAGCGCCGGGACAGGGTTTTACGAGCAGTACTTC.